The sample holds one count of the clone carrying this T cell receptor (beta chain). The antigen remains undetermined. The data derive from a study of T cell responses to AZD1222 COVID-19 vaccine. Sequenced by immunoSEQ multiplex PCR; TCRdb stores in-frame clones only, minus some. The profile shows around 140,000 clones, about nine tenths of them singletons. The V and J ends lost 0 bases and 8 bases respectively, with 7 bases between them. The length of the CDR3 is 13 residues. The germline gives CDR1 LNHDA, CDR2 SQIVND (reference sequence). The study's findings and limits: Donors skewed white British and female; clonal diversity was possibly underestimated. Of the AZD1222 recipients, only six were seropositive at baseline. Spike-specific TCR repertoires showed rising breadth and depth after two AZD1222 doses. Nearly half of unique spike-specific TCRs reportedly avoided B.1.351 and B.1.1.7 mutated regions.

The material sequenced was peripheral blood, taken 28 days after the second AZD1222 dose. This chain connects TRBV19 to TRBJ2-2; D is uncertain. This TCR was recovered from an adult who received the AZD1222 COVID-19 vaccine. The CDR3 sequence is CASSIDLWGELFF. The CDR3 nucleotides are TGTGCCAGTAGTATAGATCTATGGGGGGAGCTGTTTTTT. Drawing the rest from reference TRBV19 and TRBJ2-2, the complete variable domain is DGGITQSPKYLFRKEGQNVTLSCEQNLNHDAMYWYRQDPGQGLRLIYYSQIVNDFQKGDIAEGYSVSREKKESFPLTVTSAQKNPTAFYLCASSIDLWGELFFGEGSRLTVL.